The 18 T cell receptor beta chains below were found in one sample sequenced in a study of early T cells in non-severe SARS-CoV-2 infection. TCRdb reprocessed the 5' RACE reads via MiXCR and lists one record per CDR3 protein. The data show tens of thousands of distinct CDR3 sequences, 15% seen once. Sequencing was done on a sample of whole blood. The receptors originated from an adult who was a healthcare worker with PCR-confirmed SARS-CoV-2 infection or an uninfected control (not recorded which).

This clonotype was seen a handful of times. The CDR3 sequence: CASRPLTGRTTEAFF. CDR3 in DNA: TGTGCCAGCAGGCCCTTGACGGGCCGAACGACTGAAGCTTTCTTT. J is TRBJ1-1 and V is TRBV11-2; D unclear. Trimming removed 6 bases at V and 5 bases at J, with 19 bases between. This CDR3 spans 15 amino acids. CDR1 and CDR2 (germline): SGHAT, FQNNGV.

This clonotype appeared many times. The CDR3: CASSQEGSLGEQYF. The DNA of the CDR3 is TGCGCCAGCAGCCAAGAAGGGTCCCTCGGCGAGCAGTACTTC. The chain employs TRBV4-3 and TRBJ2-7; no definite D call. V was clipped by 0 bases and J by 6 bases, with 12 bases between them. This CDR3 is 14 amino acids long. The germline gives CDR1 LGHNA, CDR2 YSLEER.

This clonotype was observed a few times. This chain uses TRBV11-2 with TRBJ1-4; D is undetermined. With 3 bases removed from V and 8 bases from J, the gap between germline ends came to 4 bases. CDR3 length: 11 amino acids. CDR1 and CDR2 from the germline V gene are SGHAT and FQNNGV. The DNA for the CDR3 is TGTGCCAGCAGCTTCGAAGAAAAACTGTTTTTT. The encoded protein is CASSFEEKLFF.

The table lists this clonotype with a few counts. V gene TRBV14 combines with J gene TRBJ2-7, with 9 bases that match TRBD1. V lost 2 bases and J lost 6; bases outside the gene matches: 8. The CDR3 has 15 residues. The germline V gene encodes CDR1 SGHDN and CDR2 FVKESK. CDR3 sequence: CASSQTGGASCEQYF. CDR3 nucleotide sequence: TGTGCCAGCAGCCAAACAGGGGGCGCATCATGCGAGCAGTACTTC.

This chain joins TRBV12-3 or TRBV12-4 and TRBJ2-3, with a possible D match to TRBD1 (5 bases). The CDR3 length is 15 residues. V lost 3 bases, J lost 5 bases, and 15 bases lay in between. This CDR3 is CASSFFKGQGDTQYF. For the CDR3, the DNA is TGTGCCAGCAGTTTTTTTAAGGGGCAGGGAGATACGCAGTATTTT.

The V call is TRBV29-1, the J call TRBJ1-1; D is unclear. The CDR3 totals 11 residues. Trimming took off 6 bases at V and 5 bases at J, with 10 bases between the two ends. Germline assignment: CDR1 SQVTM and CDR2 ANQGSEA. CDR3 bases: TGCAGCGTCGGCGAGTGGACTGAAGCTTTCTTT. Amino acid sequence: CSVGEWTEAFF.

V usage is TRBV9 and J usage is TRBJ2-2, with D possibly TRBD2 on 6 matching bases. V was pared by 6 bases and J by 5 bases, with 14 bases between. The CDR3 is 14 amino acids. The germline V gene encodes CDR1 SGDLS and CDR2 YYNGEE. Here the CDR3 reads CASMAGRVTGELFF. In nucleotides, the CDR3 is TGTGCCAGCATGGCGGGGCGGGTGACCGGGGAGCTGTTTTTT.

This clonotype was detected only a few times. V gene TRBV13 combines with J gene TRBJ2-1; 7 positions match TRBD2. The CDR3 is made up of 17 amino acids. Trimming removed 5 bases from V and 0 bases from J; junction bases left unmatched: 10. Germline loops: CDR1 PRHDT, CDR2 FYEKMQ (reference sequence). The CDR3 here is CASSVILAEGSYNEQFF. In DNA, the CDR3 is TGTGCCAGCAGCGTAATCCTAGCGGAGGGCTCCTACAATGAGCAGTTCTTC.

The table lists this clonotype with a few counts. V usage is TRBV20-1 and J usage is TRBJ1-1; TRBD1 aligns across 8 bases. Per germline, CDR1 DFQATT and CDR2 SNEGSKA (reference sequence). J was trimmed by 8 bases and V by 0 bases; bases with no gene match: 14. This CDR3 comprises 16 residues. CDR3 protein: CSARDHMGRTGREAFF. DNA of the CDR3: TGCAGTGCTAGAGATCACATGGGGCGGACAGGGAGAGAAGCTTTCTTT.

This chain joins TRBV29-1 and TRBJ2-5; TRBD1 matches at 9 bases. Per the germline V gene, CDR1 is SQVTM and CDR2 is ANQGSEA. The CDR3 covers 12 residues. The J segment lost 3 bases and the V segment lost 6 bases, leaving 2 bases of the junction unmatched. CDR3 sequence reads: CSVGQGKETQYF. CDR3 coding DNA: TGCAGCGTGGGACAGGGAAAAGAGACCCAGTACTTC.

The gene calls are TRBV28 and TRBJ2-2; perhaps D is TRBD1 or TRBD2 (6 bases each). V was cut by 4 bases and J by 7 bases, with 10 bases left in between. Germline-derived CDR1 and CDR2 are MDHEN and SYDVKM. This CDR3 has 13 amino acids. CDR3 DNA: TGTGCCAGCAGTTGGGGGGCCATCGGGGAGCTGTTTTTT. It translates to CASSWGAIGELFF.

The sample holds a few counts of this clonotype. The V call is TRBV11-2, the J call TRBJ1-5, with D possibly being TRBD1 (5 bases). Per the germline V gene, CDR1 is SGHAT and CDR2 is FQNNGV. The CDR3 is 16 residues long. V lost 1 base to trimming and J lost 2 bases, with 12 bases between them. This CDR3 reads CASSLVEGRGNQPQHF. In DNA, the CDR3 is TGTGCCAGCAGCTTAGTGGAGGGGCGCGGCAATCAGCCCCAGCATTTT.

V is TRBV4-1 and J is TRBJ2-4, with unresolved D. CDR3 length equals 13 residues. V lost 1 base and J lost 8, with 9 bases in between. CDR1 is MGHRA and CDR2 is YSYEKL in the germline V gene. CDR3 nucleotides: TGCGCCAGCAGCCAAGGACCAGGCTACATTCAGTACTTC. Translation gives CASSQGPGYIQYF.

This clonotype was detected only a few times. This chain joins TRBV6-2 or TRBV6-3 and TRBJ1-4; D remains unclear. The CDR3 consists of 14 residues. Between the trimmed V and J ends, which lost 3 bases and 8 bases, there was a span of 13 bases. Per the germline V gene, CDR1 is MNHEY and CDR2 is SVGEGT. The CDR3 protein is CASSYQPTSEKLFF. DNA of the CDR3: TGTGCCAGCAGTTATCAGCCCACGTCCGAAAAACTGTTTTTT.

The chain employs TRBV29-1 and TRBJ2-1; TRBD2 is a possible D gene (6 bases). This CDR3 comprises 15 residues. The germline V and J ends were trimmed by 0 bases and 5 bases, with 14 bases remaining between them. Germline CDR1 SQVTM, CDR2 ANQGSEA. The DNA of the CDR3 is TGCAGCGTTGAAGATCGGGCGGGGCCTGACAATGAGCAGTTCTTC. Its protein is CSVEDRAGPDNEQFF.

This clonotype is hyperexpanded in the sample. This chain links TRBV18 with TRBJ1-6, with D unclear. Per germline, CDR1 KGHSH and CDR2 LQKENI. The CDR3 has 11 residues. Trimming left V 2 bases short and J 10 bases short, with 3 bases between. The CDR3 DNA follows: TGTGCCAGCTCACCAAACTCACCCCTCCACTTT. Its translation is CASSPNSPLHF. Using reference TRBV18 and TRBJ1-6 for the parts outside the CDR3, the full variable domain is NAGVMQNPRHLVRRRGQEARLRCSPMKGHSHVYWYRQLPEEGLKFMVYLQKENIIDESGMPKERFSAEFPKEGPSILRIQQVVRGDSAAYFCASSPNSPLHFGNGTRLTVT.

This clonotype was detected only a few times. This sequence joins TRBV2 and TRBJ2-7, with D unclear. CDR3 size: 11 residues. Germline CDR1 is SNHLY and CDR2 is FYNNEI. Trimming took off 0 bases at V and 3 bases at J, with 0 bases between the two ends. The CDR3 DNA follows: TGTGCCAGCAGTGAAGCCTACGAGCAGTACTTC. Amino acids: CASSEAYEQYF. The whole variable domain, remainder taken from reference TRBV2 and TRBJ2-7, is EPEVTQTPSHQVTQMGQEVILRCVPISNHLYFYWYRQILGQKVEFLVSFYNNEISEKSEIFDDQFSVERPDGSNFTLKIRSTKLEDSAMYFCASSEAYEQYFGPGTRLTVT.

This chain uses TRBV6-6 with TRBJ2-3; 11 bases line up with TRBD2. Germline V gene data show CDR1 as MNHNY and CDR2 as SVGAGI (reference sequence). The CDR3 length is 17 residues. The J segment lost 3 bases and the V segment lost 8 bases, leaving 13 bases of the junction unmatched. CDR3 nucleotide sequence: TGTGCCAGCTCTTCTCGGGTTGGACTAGCGGGTACAGATACGCAGTATTTT. Translated, it gives CASSSRVGLAGTDTQYF.